This T cell receptor beta chain was recovered during a study of blood T cell repertoires in COVID-19. Turning to the study itself: T cells, B-cell-depleted T cells, or PBMCs supplied cDNA or gDNA.

The CDR3 loop spans 16 amino acids. CDR1 is MDHEN, CDR2 SYDVKM, per germline. V lost 4 bases to trimming and J lost 4 bases, with 19 bases between them. Measured with immunoSEQ multiplex PCR; TCRdb has only the in-frame clones, and not every one. The sample records more than 100,000 clones, roughly 87% being singletons. The receptor's source is a woman over 75 in a cohort sampled during active COVID-19. Sequenced: peripheral blood. The V call is TRBV28, the J call TRBJ1-1; perhaps TRBD1 as D (5 bases). This chain's CDR3 is CASSSFRVGGGTEAFF. The CDR3 DNA reads as TGTGCCAGCAGTTCTTTCCGCGTGGGGGGGGGCACTGAAGCTTTCTTT.